This paragraph covers one T cell receptor (beta chain) sequence. Antigen unknown. Assay: immunoSEQ multiplex PCR; the TCRdb copy retains only in-frame clones and omits some. This table holds hundreds of thousands of clones, approximately 95% found once. This sample was taken from a study of shared clonotypes between healthy human individuals. Study-wide context: Donors had three CD4 naive, three CD4 memory, two CD8 naive and one CD8 memory plate apiece.

After removal of 4 bases from V and 5 bases from J, the junction contained 9 bases not matched to a gene. From germline, CDR1 is SGHDN and CDR2 FVKESK. The CDR3 is 15 residues long. CD8 cells regarded as naive lacked CD45RO, were positively chosen for CCR7, and omitted terminally differentiated effector memory CD45RA+ cells. Overall study findings and caveats: Among donors, clonotype sharing was expected to be affected by sequencing depth. Clonotypes not shared had lower generation probabilities than those common to all four donors. Collection of samples was limited to blood; tissue repertoires likely differ.

This clonotype was obtained from a woman under 40 in good health. Sequenced input: naive CD8+ T cells sorted from blood. This sequence joins TRBV14 and TRBJ2-5; TRBD1 agrees at 8 bases. The CDR3 is CASSLQGVWGETQYF. In nucleotides, the CDR3 is TGTGCCAGCAGCCTACAGGGGGTCTGGGGGGAGACCCAGTACTTC.